This is a list of T cell receptor beta chains from one sample in a study of OX40 agonist ivuxolimab in advanced cancers. Clones were read by immunoSEQ multiplex PCR, and TCRdb kept only the in-frame ones, dropping some. This table has more than 10,000 clones, approximately 84% appearing once. The source was CD4+ or CD8+ T cells sorted from blood, collected in a trial of the OX40 agonist ivuxolimab. The origin of the receptors is an adult with an advanced solid tumor such as melanoma, head and neck, liver or kidney cancer. The CDR3 runs from the conserved cysteine through the conserved F or W. Each record gives: clone size, J gene, CDR3 length, D gene, V gene, CDR3 DNA, CDR3 protein. D genes are given only for firm matches. Only some rows state a clone size, as once, few, many or a class for expanded clones.

-,TRBJ2-5,17,-,TRBV11-2,TGTGCCAGCAGCCCCTTGTTTGGGCAGGGTGAGGAAGAGACCCAGTACTTC,CASSPLFGQGEEETQYF
-,TRBJ2-7,18,-,TRBV4-1,TGCGCCAGCAGCCAAGATCCGCCCGCGGGGGCCCGATCTCCCGAGCAGTACTTC,CASSQDPPAGARSPEQYF
few,TRBJ2-7,17,TRBD2,TRBV7-9,TGTGCCAGCAGCTATGACGGCCGCTTAGCGGGAGGTTACGAGCAGTACTTC,CASSYDGRLAGGYEQYF
-,TRBJ2-3,15,TRBD1,TRBV19,TGTGCCAGTAGTATTGAGGGGGCGTTTGCAGATACGCAGTATTTT,CASSIEGAFADTQYF
-,TRBJ2-5,14,-,TRBV27,TGTGCCAGCAGCCTGGACTACACCCAAGAGACCCAGTACTTC,CASSLDYTQETQYF
-,TRBJ2-7,13,-,TRBV9,TGTGCCAGCAGCGTAGCCGGCTCCTACGAGCAGTACTTC,CASSVAGSYEQYF
-,TRBJ2-7,14,-,TRBV2,TGTGCCAGCAGTGAGCGCAGTCAGTCCTACGAGCAGTACTTC,CASSERSQSYEQYF
-,TRBJ2-7,13,-,TRBV19,TGTGCCAGTAGATCCGGGACGACCTACGAGCAGTACTTC,CASRSGTTYEQYF
few,TRBJ2-7,11,-,TRBV13,TGTGCCAGCAGCCAAGGGGACGAGCAGTACTTC,CASSQGDEQYF
-,TRBJ2-7,11,-,TRBV7-9,TGTGCCAGCAGCATCGGCTACGAGCAGTACTTC,CASSIGYEQYF
-,TRBJ2-7,13,-,TRBV29-1,TGCAGCGTTGACGGGGTAAACTCCTACGAGCAGTACTTC,CSVDGVNSYEQYF
-,TRBJ2-7,14,TRBD1,TRBV4-1,TGCGCCAGCAGCCAGGGGGACAGTAGCTACGAGCAGTACTTC,CASSQGDSSYEQYF
once,TRBJ2-7,12,-,TRBV9,TGTGCCAGCAGCTCTCAGGGCTACGAGCAGTACTTC,CASSSQGYEQYF
-,TRBJ2-6,16,-,TRBV9,TGTGCCAGCAGCGTACGTCAGGGCTCTGGGGCCAACGTCCTGACTTTC,CASSVRQGSGANVLTF
-,TRBJ2-2,11,-,TRBV19,TGTGCCAGTAGTAGCACCGGGGAGCTGTTTTTT,CASSSTGELFF
-,TRBJ2-7,14,-,TRBV2,TGTGCCAGCAGAACGCCGGGACCAGTCTACGAGCAGTACTTC,CASRTPGPVYEQYF
-,TRBJ1-2,13,TRBD1,TRBV5-4,TGTGCCAGCAGCTTCCAGGGGGCACATGGCTACACCTTC,CASSFQGAHGYTF
-,TRBJ2-7,12,-,TRBV11-2,TGTGCCAGCAGCGGGATGGATCCCGAGCAGTACTTC,CASSGMDPEQYF
-,TRBJ1-6,15,-,TRBV10-3,TGTGCCATCAGCTCGTCGGTTTCAGTTAATTCACCCCTCCACTTT,CAISSSVSVNSPLHF
-,TRBJ2-1,13,-,TRBV10-2,TGCGCCAGCAGTGGGGAGTCCTACAATGAGCAGTTCTTC,CASSGESYNEQFF
few,TRBJ1-1,14,-,TRBV9,TGTGCCAGCACCCAAGGAGGGCTGAACACTGAAGCTTTCTTT,CASTQGGLNTEAFF
-,TRBJ1-2,11,-,TRBV6-6,TGTGCCAGCAGTTTTGTATATGGCTACACCTTC,CASSFVYGYTF
-,TRBJ1-1,15,TRBD1,TRBV6-4,TGTGCCAGCAGTGACTCCGGGACAGAAAACACTGAAGCTTTCTTT,CASSDSGTENTEAFF
-,TRBJ1-4,18,TRBD1,TRBV5-6,TGTGCCAGCAGCACCCAATTTGTGGAGACAGGGGCTAATGAAAAACTGTTTTTT,CASSTQFVETGANEKLFF
-,TRBJ2-7,15,TRBD1,TRBV25-1,TGTGCCAGCAGTGAATTACGACAGGGTAACTACGAGCAGTACTTC,CASSELRQGNYEQYF
-,TRBJ2-5,14,TRBD1,TRBV5-4,TGTGCCAGCAGCCTGAAGGGGGCCGGAGAGACCCAGTACTTC,CASSLKGAGETQYF
once,TRBJ2-3,16,TRBD1,TRBV9,TGTGCCAGCAACACTCGACAGGGTGGGAGCACAGATACGCAGTATTTT,CASNTRQGGSTDTQYF
-,TRBJ2-1,15,-,TRBV27,TGTGCCAGCAGTTGGACACCGAGCTCCTACAATGAGCAGTTCTTC,CASSWTPSSYNEQFF
once,TRBJ2-2,15,TRBD1,TRBV7-3,TGTGCCAGCAGCTTAGTGACAGGGTACACCGGGGAGCTGTTTTTT,CASSLVTGYTGELFF
-,TRBJ2-1,16,TRBD1,TRBV5-8,TGTGCCAGCAGCTTGGGGACAGGGAGCTCCTACAATGAGCAGTTCTTC,CASSLGTGSSYNEQFF
-,TRBJ1-4,18,-,TRBV5-1,TGCGCCAGCAGCTTGGTTAGGGCAGGCAGCGCTTATAATGAAAAACTGTTTTTT,CASSLVRAGSAYNEKLFF
-,TRBJ2-5,16,TRBD2,TRBV7-6,TGTGCCAGCAGCTTAAGCCTAGCGGGAGGGTTGGAGACCCAGTACTTC,CASSLSLAGGLETQYF
-,TRBJ1-2,15,-,TRBV6-6,TGTGCCAGCAGTTGGGATTTTCGGACGGAGTGGGGCTACACCTTC,CASSWDFRTEWGYTF
-,TRBJ1-2,17,TRBD1,TRBV2,TGTGCCAGCAGTGTCTCCGGGACAGGGGACGGAGGCTATGGCTACACCTTC,CASSVSGTGDGGYGYTF
-,TRBJ2-7,11,-,TRBV5-5,TGTGCCAGCAGCCTCATCTACGAGCAGTACTTC,CASSLIYEQYF
-,TRBJ2-7,13,TRBD1,TRBV7-9,TGTGCCAGCCAGAACAGGGGAACCGACGAGCAGTACTTC,CASQNRGTDEQYF
-,TRBJ1-1,13,TRBD1,TRBV27,TGTGCCAGCAGTTTTGGAACGACAGGGAGGGCTTTCTTT,CASSFGTTGRAFF
-,TRBJ1-1,15,-,TRBV6-5,TGTGCCAGCAGTTACTCGGGGGAGTTGAACACTGAAGCTTTCTTT,CASSYSGELNTEAFF
-,TRBJ2-2,13,-,TRBV7-9,TGTGCCAGCGCAGGGGACTTCACCGGGGAGCTGTTTTTT,CASAGDFTGELFF
-,TRBJ2-7,13,-,TRBV4-1,TGCGCCAGCAGCCAAGATCTAGGGAGCGAGCAGTACTTC,CASSQDLGSEQYF
-,TRBJ1-2,13,TRBD1,TRBV28,TGTGCCAGCTCCACAGGGGGGGTTTCAGGCTACACCTTC,CASSTGGVSGYTF
few,TRBJ2-2,13,-,TRBV12-5,TGTGCTAGTAGGCCTGCCGTATCCGGGGAGCTGTTTTTT,CASRPAVSGELFF
-,TRBJ1-5,14,-,TRBV7-9,TGTGCCAGCAGCGATGGACAGTTCAATCAGCCCCAGCATTTT,CASSDGQFNQPQHF
-,TRBJ2-1,15,-,TRBV14,TGTGCCAGCAGCCAACTCGCGGGGCCCTACAATGAGCAGTTCTTC,CASSQLAGPYNEQFF